This T cell receptor beta chain was recorded in a study of T-cell memory formation after mild COVID-19 (dated by TCRdb to about 2021). In terms of the full investigation: TCR sequence clusters from the two donors were found to be largely donor specific. T-cell clones expanding and contracting after mild COVID-19 in two donors were tracked by longitudinal TCRalpha and TCRbeta repertoire sequencing. Two young, previously healthy adult volunteers, one female and one male, were included in the cohort.

TCRdb records Illumina NovaSeq 6000 as the sequencer. cDNA libraries for TCRalpha and TCRbeta were prepared by 5'RACE using constant-segment primers, with sample barcodes and unique molecular identifiers added. RNA was extracted from every sample with Trizol reagent. The libraries were amplified in two PCR steps, and the second step added a second sample barcode and Illumina TruSeq adapters. The libraries were sequenced on an Illumina NovaSeq using 2 x 150 bp paired-end reads. Per the authors' processing: Reads were demultiplexed and collapsed into UMI-guided consensus sequences with migec v1.2.7. Using mixcr v2.1.11, UMI consensuses were aligned to TRA and TRB V and J templates and then assembled into clonotypes. A clonotype was counted as expanded or contracted only if both edgeR and NoisET called the change significant, with noise models trained on biological replicates. For edgeR calls, the thresholds were a false discovery rate-adjusted p below 0.01 and a log2 fold-change of 1. As an exploratory analysis of dynamics, PCA with hierarchical clustering was applied to max-normalized trajectories of the 1000 most abundant clonotypes. The CD4 or CD8 phenotype of responding clones was assigned using the separately sequenced CD4+ and CD8+ repertoires. Using fastp at Q25 and MiXCR, TCRdb reprocessed the public reads and kept productive beta chains. Identical CDR3 protein sequences are pooled into one entry, listed with their most common genes and DNA. What appears here as the V and J calls and clone size reflects TCRdb's work, not the paper's. The sample profile shows about 100,000 distinct CDR3 sequences; approximately 10% of them were found once. Of the sample, roughly 40% is held by the ten largest clones.

Trimmed from V: 0 bases; trimmed from J: 6 bases; junction bases lacking a gene match: 15. The germline V gene provides CDR1 LGHNA and CDR2 YSLEER. CDR3 length: 19 amino acids, cysteine to phenylalanine. Left in the record is the CDR3 DNA by itself, 57 bases read in frame from the first base. Ficoll-Paque density gradient centrifugation was used to isolate PBMCs. In regard to this clonotype: Which antigen it targets is not known. Base qualities are not provided; no much larger clone lies one nucleotide away.

Overall study results and their limits: Contracting CD4+ clones turned up mainly in the CM and EM memory subsets, whereas EMRA was where CD8+ clones were enriched. The detection of some responding clones in pre-infection memory suggests that pre-existing cross-reactive memory T cells joined the SARS-CoV-2 response. The study covered only two mild cases, and larger cohorts including severe cases with pre-infection samples were considered necessary. The second-wave clones that peaked on day 37 were not confirmed to be SARS-CoV-2 specific. Balanced CD4/CD8 phenotypes were observed for clones contracting from day 15 to 85, whereas a bias towards CD4+ was observed for a second wave of clones expanding from day 15 to 37.

The rearrangement combines TRBV4-3 with TRBJ2-1, and TRBD2 matches 9 of the central bases. The sequencing input was PBMCs or a T cell subset sorted from them (not recorded which). The sequence came from a man in his late teens or twenties who had mild COVID-19 (a few samples of this study predate the infection). The sample titles of this study are shuffled in the database, so cell type and time point are left out; the donor was told from shared clones. The DNA sequence is given as TGCGCCAGCAGCCAAGATAATTTCCGAATAGCGGGGGTTAGCAATGAGCAGTTCTTC. Its protein product is CASSQDNFRIAGVSNEQFF.